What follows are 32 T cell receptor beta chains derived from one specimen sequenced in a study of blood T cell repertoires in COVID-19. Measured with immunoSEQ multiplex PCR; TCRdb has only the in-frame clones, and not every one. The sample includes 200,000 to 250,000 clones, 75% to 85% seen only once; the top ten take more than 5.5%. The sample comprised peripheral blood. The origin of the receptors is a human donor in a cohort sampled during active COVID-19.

The CDR3 bases are TGTGCCAGCAGCTACGACAGGGCGGGTAATTCACCCCTCCACTTT. It yields the protein CASSYDRAGNSPLHF. This chain uses TRBV27 with TRBJ1-6; 7 positions agree with TRBD1. V lost 6 bases and J lost 6; bases outside the gene matches: 8. The CDR3 spans 15 residues. In germline, CDR1 is MNHEY, CDR2 SMNVEV (reference sequence).

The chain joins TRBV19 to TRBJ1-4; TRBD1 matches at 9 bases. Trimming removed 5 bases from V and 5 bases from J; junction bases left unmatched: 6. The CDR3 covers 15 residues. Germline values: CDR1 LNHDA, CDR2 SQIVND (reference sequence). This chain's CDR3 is CASSSLGQGNEKLFF. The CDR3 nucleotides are TGTGCCAGTAGTTCCTTGGGACAGGGAAATGAAAAACTGTTTTTT.

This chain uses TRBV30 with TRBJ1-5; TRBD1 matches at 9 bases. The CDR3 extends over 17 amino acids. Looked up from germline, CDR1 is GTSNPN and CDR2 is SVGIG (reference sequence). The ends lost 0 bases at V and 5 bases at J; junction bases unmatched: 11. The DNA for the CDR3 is TGTGCCTGGAGTGTACGATTGGGACAGGGCGCGGATCAGCCCCAGCATTTT. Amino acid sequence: CAWSVRLGQGADQPQHF. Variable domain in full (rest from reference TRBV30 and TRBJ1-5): SQTIHQWPATLVQPVGSPLSLECTVEGTSNPNLYWYRQAAGRGLQLLFYSVGIGQISSEVPQNLSASRPQDRQFILSSKKLLLSDSGFYLCAWSVRLGQGADQPQHFGDGTRLSIL.

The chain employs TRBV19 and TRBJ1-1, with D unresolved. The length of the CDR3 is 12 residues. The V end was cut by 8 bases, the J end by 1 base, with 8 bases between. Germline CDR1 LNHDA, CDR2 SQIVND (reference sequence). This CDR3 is CASGYRNTEAFF. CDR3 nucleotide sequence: TGTGCCAGTGGCTACAGGAACACTGAAGCTTTCTTT.

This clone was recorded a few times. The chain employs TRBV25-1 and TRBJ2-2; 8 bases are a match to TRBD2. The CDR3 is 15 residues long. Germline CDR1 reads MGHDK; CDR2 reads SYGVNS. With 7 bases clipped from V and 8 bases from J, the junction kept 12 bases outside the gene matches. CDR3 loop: CASKTPGLGAGELFF. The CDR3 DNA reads TGTGCCAGCAAGACCCCGGGACTAGGGGCGGGGGAGCTGTTTTTT.

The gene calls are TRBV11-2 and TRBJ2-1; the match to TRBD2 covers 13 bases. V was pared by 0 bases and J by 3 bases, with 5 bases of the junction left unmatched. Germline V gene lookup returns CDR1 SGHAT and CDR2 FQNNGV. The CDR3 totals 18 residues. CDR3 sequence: CASSLDGLAGVVYNEQFF. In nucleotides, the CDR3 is TGTGCCAGCAGCTTAGATGGACTAGCGGGAGTGGTCTACAATGAGCAGTTCTTC.

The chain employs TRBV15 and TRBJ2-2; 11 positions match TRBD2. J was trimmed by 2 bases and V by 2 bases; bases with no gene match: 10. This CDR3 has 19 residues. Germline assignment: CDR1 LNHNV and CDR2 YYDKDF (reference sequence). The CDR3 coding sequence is TGTGCCACCAGCAGACGTCCCGCAGGGACTAGCGGTAACACCGGGGAGCTGTTTTTT. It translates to CATSRRPAGTSGNTGELFF.

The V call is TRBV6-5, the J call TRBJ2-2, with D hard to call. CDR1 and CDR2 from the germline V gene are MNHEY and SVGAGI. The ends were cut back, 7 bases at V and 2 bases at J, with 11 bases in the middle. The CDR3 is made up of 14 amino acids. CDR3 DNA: TGTGCCAGCACAGCGAGGATTAACACCGGGGAGCTGTTTTTT. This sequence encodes CASTARINTGELFF.

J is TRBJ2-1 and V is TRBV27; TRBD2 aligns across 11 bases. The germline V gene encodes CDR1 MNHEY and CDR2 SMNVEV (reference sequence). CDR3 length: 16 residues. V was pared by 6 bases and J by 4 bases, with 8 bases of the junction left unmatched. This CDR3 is CASRGPSGRIYNEQFF. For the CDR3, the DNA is TGTGCCAGCAGGGGCCCTAGCGGGAGGATATACAATGAGCAGTTCTTC.

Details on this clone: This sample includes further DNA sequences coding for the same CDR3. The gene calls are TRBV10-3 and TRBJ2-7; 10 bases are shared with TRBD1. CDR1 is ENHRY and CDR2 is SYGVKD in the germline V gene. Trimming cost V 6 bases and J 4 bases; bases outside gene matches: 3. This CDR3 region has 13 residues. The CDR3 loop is CAIRGQGLYEQYF. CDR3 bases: TGTGCCATCAGGGGACAGGGGTTGTACGAGCAGTACTTC.

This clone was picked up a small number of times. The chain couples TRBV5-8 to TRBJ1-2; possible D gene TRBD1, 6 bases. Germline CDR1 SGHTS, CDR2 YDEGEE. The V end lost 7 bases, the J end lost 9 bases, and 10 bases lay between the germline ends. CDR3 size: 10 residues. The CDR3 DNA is TGTGCCAGCCGGGGGGGGCGCTACACCTTC. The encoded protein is CASRGGRYTF. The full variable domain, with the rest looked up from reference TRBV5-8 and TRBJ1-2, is EAGVTQSPTHLIKTRGQQATLRCSPISGHTSVYWYQQALGLGLQFLLWYDEGEERNRGNFPPRFSGRQFPNYSSELNVNALELEDSALYLCASRGGRYTFGSGTRLTVV.

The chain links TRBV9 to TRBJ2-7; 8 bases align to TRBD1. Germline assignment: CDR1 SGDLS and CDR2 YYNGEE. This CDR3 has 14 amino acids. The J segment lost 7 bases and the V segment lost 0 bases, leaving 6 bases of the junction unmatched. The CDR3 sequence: CASSVVDREGEQYF. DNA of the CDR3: TGTGCCAGCAGCGTAGTGGACAGGGAAGGGGAGCAGTACTTC.

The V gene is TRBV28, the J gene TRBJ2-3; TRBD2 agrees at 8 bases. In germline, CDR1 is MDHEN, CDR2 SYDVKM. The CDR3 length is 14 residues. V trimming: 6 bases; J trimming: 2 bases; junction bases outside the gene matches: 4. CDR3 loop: CASRSSGPTDTQYF. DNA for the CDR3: TGTGCCAGCAGGTCTAGCGGGCCCACAGATACGCAGTATTTT.

Written as DNA, the CDR3 is TGTGCCAGCAGCCCTGCGGGGGGCGCGTCGGCTGGAAACACCATATATTTT. It specifies CASSPAGGASAGNTIYF. The V and J genes are TRBV7-9 and TRBJ1-3; D perhaps matches TRBD1 (6 bases). The CDR3 extends over 17 amino acids. Germline assignment: CDR1 SEHNR and CDR2 FQNEAQ (reference sequence). Trimming stripped 5 bases from V and 2 bases from J, with 19 bases between. Complete variable domain (other parts from reference TRBV7-9 and TRBJ1-3): DTGVSQNPRHKITKRGQNVTFRCDPISEHNRLYWYRQTLGQGPEFLTYFQNEAQLEKSRLLSDRFSAERPKGSFSTLEIQRTEQGDSAMYLCASSPAGGASAGNTIYFGEGSWLTVV.

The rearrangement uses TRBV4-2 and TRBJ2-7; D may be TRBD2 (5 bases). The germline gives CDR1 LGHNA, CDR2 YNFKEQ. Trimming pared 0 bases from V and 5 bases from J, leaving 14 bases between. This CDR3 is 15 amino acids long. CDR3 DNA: TGTGCCAGCAGCCAAGATCACGGGAATAGCGACGAGCAGTACTTC. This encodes CASSQDHGNSDEQYF.

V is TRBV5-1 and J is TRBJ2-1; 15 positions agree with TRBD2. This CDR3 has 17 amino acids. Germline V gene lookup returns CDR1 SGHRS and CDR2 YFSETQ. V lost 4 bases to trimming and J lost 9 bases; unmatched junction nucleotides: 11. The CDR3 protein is CASSTIEGGLAGGEQFF. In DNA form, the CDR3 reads TGCGCCAGCAGCACAATTGAAGGGGGACTAGCGGGAGGTGAGCAGTTCTTC. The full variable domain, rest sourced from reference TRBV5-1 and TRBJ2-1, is KAGVTQTPRYLIKTRGQQVTLSCSPISGHRSVSWYQQTPGQGLQFLFEYFSETQRNKGNFPGRFSGRQFSNSRSEMNVSTLELGDSALYLCASSTIEGGLAGGEQFFGPGTRLTVL.

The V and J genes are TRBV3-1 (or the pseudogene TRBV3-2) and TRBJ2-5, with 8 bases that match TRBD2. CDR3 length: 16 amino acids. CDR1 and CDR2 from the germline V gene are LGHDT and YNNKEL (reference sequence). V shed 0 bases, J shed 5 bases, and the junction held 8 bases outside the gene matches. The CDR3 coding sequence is TGTGCCAGCAGCCAAGATGCCTTAGCGGGGTGGGAGACCCAGTACTTC. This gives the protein CASSQDALAGWETQYF.

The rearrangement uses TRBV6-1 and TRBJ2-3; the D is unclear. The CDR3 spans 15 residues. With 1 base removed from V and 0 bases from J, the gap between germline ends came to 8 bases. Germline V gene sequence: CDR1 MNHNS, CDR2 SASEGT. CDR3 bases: TGTGCCAGCAGTGAAGGCGGAATTAGCACAGATACGCAGTATTTT. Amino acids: CASSEGGISTDTQYF.

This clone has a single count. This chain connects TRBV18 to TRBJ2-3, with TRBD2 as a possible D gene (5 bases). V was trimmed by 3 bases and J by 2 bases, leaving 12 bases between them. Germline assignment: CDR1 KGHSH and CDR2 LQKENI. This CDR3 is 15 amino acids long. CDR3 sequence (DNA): TGTGCCAGCTCACCCAACATGGGAGTCACAGATACGCAGTATTTT. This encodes CASSPNMGVTDTQYF.

CDR3 bases: TGCGCCAGCAGCCAGGGAGGGTTGAATAATTCACCCCTCCACTTT. Amino acids: CASSQGGLNNSPLHF. The V gene is TRBV4-1, the J gene TRBJ1-6, with D hard to call. CDR3 size: 15 residues. Trimming stripped 3 bases from V and 5 bases from J, with 11 bases between. Germline CDR1 and CDR2: MGHRA and YSYEKL.

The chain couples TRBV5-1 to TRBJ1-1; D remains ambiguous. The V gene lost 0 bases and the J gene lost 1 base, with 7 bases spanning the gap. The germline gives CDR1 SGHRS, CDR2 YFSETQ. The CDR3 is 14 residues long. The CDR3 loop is CASSLDTPNTEAFF. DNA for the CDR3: TGCGCCAGCAGCTTGGATACTCCGAACACTGAAGCTTTCTTT.

The CDR3 here is CASSYSYRHNEKLFF. The CDR3 DNA sequence: TGTGCCAGCAGTTACTCGTACAGGCACAATGAAAAACTGTTTTTT. This chain uses TRBV6-5 with TRBJ1-4, with D perhaps TRBD1 (5 bases). Germline-derived CDR1 and CDR2 are MNHEY and SVGAGI. Trimming stripped 0 bases from V and 5 bases from J, with 10 bases between. This CDR3 region has 15 residues.

CDR3 coding DNA: TGTGCCTGGAGTGGCTCAGGTCCTGAGCAGTTCTTC. Translating gives CAWSGSGPEQFF. V is TRBV30 and J is TRBJ2-1; D unclear. Trimming took off 1 base at V and 9 bases at J, with 10 bases between the two ends. There are 12 residues in the CDR3. CDR1 and CDR2 (germline): GTSNPN, SVGIG (reference sequence).

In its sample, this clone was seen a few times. The DNA of the CDR3 is TGTGCCAGCAGCGTAGGCCTACGACAGGTGCGAGAGGAGACCCAGTACTTC. This codes for CASSVGLRQVREETQYF. This sequence joins TRBV9 and TRBJ2-5, with D possibly being TRBD1 (6 bases). Germline CDR1 reads SGDLS; CDR2 reads YYNGEE. CDR3 length equals 17 residues. The V and J ends lost 0 bases and 5 bases respectively, with 20 bases between them.

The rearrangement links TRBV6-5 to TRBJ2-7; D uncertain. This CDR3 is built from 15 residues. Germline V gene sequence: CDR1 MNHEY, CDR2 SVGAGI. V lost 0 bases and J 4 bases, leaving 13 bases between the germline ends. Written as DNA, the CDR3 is TGTGCCAGCAGTTACTCAAAAAACAATCATTACGAGCAGTACTTC. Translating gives CASSYSKNNHYEQYF.

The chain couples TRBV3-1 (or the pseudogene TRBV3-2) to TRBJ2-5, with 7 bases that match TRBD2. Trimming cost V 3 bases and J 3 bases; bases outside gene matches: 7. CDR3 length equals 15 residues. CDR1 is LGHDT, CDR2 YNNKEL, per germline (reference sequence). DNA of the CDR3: TGTGCCAGCAGCCAGGGGCGGGAGAGGGAAGAGACCCAGTACTTC. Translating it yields CASSQGREREETQYF.

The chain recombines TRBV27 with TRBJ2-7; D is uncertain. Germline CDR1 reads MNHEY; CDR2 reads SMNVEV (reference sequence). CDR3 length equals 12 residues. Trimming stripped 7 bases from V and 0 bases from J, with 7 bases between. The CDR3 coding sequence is TGTGCCAGCACCAGTACCTCCTACGAGCAGTACTTC. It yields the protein CASTSTSYEQYF.

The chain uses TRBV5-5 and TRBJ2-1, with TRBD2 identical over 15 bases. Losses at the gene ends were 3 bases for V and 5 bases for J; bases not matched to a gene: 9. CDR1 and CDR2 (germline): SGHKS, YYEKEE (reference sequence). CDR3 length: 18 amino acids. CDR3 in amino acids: CASSSLGLAGGPHNEQFF. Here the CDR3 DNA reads TGTGCCAGCAGCTCCTTAGGACTAGCGGGAGGGCCCCACAATGAGCAGTTCTTC.

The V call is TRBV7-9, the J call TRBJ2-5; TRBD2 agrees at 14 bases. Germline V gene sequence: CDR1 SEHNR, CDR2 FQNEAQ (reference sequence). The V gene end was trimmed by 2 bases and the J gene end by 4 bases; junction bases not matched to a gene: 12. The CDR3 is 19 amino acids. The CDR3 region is CASSLSIGTSGRGRETQYF. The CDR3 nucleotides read TGTGCCAGCAGCTTATCGATCGGGACTAGCGGGAGAGGTAGAGAGACCCAGTACTTC.

This chain's CDR3 is CASSKAEGARVNQPQHF. CDR3 coding DNA: TGTGCCAGCAGCAAAGCGGAGGGGGCGCGGGTCAATCAGCCCCAGCATTTT. The rearrangement uses TRBV21-1 and TRBJ1-5; the table's D call of TRBD1 was not tested on the DNA. TRBV21-1 is a documented pseudogene. CDR3 length: 17 amino acids.

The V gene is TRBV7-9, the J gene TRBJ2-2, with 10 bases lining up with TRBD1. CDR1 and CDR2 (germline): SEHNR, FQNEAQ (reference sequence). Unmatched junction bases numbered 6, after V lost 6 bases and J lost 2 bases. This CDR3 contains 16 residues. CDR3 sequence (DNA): TGTGCCAGCAGAGACGGACAGGGGGTCAACACCGGGGAGCTGTTTTTT. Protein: CASRDGQGVNTGELFF.

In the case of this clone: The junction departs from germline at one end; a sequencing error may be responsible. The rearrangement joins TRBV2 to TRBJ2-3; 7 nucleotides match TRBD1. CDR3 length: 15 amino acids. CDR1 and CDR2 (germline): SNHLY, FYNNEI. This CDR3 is CASSSGQFLPTKPIF. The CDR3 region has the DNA TGTGCCAGCAGTTCGGGACAGTTTTTGCCAACTAAGCCAATTTTT.